Included here is one T cell receptor beta chain sequence, with context. Its antigen is as yet unknown. The sample is drawn from a study of Ad26.COV2.S vaccination and SARS-CoV-2 variants. Study-wide context: Intramuscular Ad26.COV2.S doses were given once or twice, 56 days apart. Regarding the study as a whole: Analyses of TCR breadth and depth may have underestimated total T cell responses.

This sample's treatment: approximately 18 received Ad26.COV2.S at low or high dose, single or two shots; roughly five received placebo; per-sample allocation not given. Specimen acquisition occurred on day 63 following the initial vaccine or placebo injection. CDR3 length equals 15 residues. Germline V gene data show CDR1 as MNHNY and CDR2 as SVGAGI (reference sequence). The V and J ends lost 6 bases and 6 bases, in that order; junction bases with no gene match: 8. The repertoire was sequenced with immunoSEQ multiplex PCR; TCRdb's copy has only in-frame clones and lacks some. The data contain around 400,000 clones, around 90% of them singletons.

This receptor was taken from a person aged 18-60 years who received the Ad26.COV2.S COVID-19 vaccine or a placebo. Specimen: peripheral blood, collected in a trial of Ad26.COV2.S vaccine versus placebo. The chain joins TRBV6-6 to TRBJ1-4; 9 bases map to TRBD1. CDR3 amino acids: CASSASWTGDEKLFF. CDR3 nucleotide sequence: TGTGCCAGCAGCGCGTCTTGGACAGGGGATGAAAAACTGTTTTTT.